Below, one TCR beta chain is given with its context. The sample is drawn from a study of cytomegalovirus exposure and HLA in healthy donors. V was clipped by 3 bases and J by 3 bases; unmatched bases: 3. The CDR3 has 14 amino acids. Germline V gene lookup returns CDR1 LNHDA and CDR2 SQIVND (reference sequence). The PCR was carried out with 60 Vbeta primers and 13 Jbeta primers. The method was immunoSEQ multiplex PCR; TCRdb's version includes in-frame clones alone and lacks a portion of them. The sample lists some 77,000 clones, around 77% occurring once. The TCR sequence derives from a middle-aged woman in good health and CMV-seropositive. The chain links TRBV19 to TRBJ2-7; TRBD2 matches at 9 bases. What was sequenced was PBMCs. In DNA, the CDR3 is TGTGCCAGTAGTATGTCTAGCGGGAACTACGAGCAGTACTTC. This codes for CASSMSSGNYEQYF.